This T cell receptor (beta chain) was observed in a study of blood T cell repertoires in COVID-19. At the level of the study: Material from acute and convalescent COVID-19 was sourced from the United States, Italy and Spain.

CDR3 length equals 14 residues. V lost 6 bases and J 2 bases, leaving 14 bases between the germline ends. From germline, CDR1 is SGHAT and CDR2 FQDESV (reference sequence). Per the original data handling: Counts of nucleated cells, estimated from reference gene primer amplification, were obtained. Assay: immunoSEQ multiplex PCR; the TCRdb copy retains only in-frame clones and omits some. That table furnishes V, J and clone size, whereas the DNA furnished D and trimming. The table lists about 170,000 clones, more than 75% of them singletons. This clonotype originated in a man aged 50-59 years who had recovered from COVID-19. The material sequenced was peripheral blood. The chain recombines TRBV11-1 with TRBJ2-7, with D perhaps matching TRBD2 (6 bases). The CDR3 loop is CASRGSGRTYEQYF. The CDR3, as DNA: TGTGCCAGCAGAGGCAGCGGGCGCACCTACGAGCAGTACTTC.